This passage covers 29 T cell receptor beta chains from one sample sequenced in a study of cytomegalovirus exposure and HLA in healthy donors. The PCR was carried out with 60 Vbeta primers and 13 Jbeta primers. Method: immunoSEQ multiplex PCR; TCRdb's copy keeps in-frame clones and lacks some. Among about 150,000 clones, around 66% were seen once, and the ten largest hold about 3%. Sequencing was done on a sample of PBMCs. The receptors shown here come from a young woman in good health and CMV-seropositive.

The chain has TRBV29-1 and TRBJ1-2; 7 bases fit TRBD1. V was clipped by 4 bases and J by 0 bases; unmatched bases: 2. Germline CDR1 SQVTM, CDR2 ANQGSEA. The CDR3 extends over 13 amino acids. Here the CDR3 DNA reads TGCAGCGTTGCAGGGGGTACTAACTATGGCTACACCTTC. This translates into CSVAGGTNYGYTF.

A single count supports this clone. V gene TRBV28 combines with J gene TRBJ1-2; TRBD1 might be the D (5 bases). The V gene's germline CDR1 is MDHEN and CDR2 SYDVKM. CDR3 length: 15 amino acids. Trimming took 4 bases from V and 3 from J, leaving 15 bases between them. CDR3 sequence reads: CASSSQRRGDYGYTF. CDR3 DNA: TGTGCCAGCAGTTCCCAGCGGCGGGGGGACTATGGCTACACCTTC.

The V call is TRBV29-1, the J call TRBJ1-2; 8 bases map to TRBD1. The J segment lost 7 bases and the V segment lost 7 bases, leaving 8 bases of the junction unmatched. The CDR3 extends over 12 amino acids. CDR1 and CDR2 from the germline V gene are SQVTM and ANQGSEA. The CDR3 nucleotides are TGCAGCGCCCGGACAGGGAATATTGGCTACACCTTC. Translation gives CSARTGNIGYTF.

This clone was seen only a few times. The rearrangement links TRBV6-5 to TRBJ2-1; 7 nucleotides agree with TRBD2. This CDR3 comprises 14 residues. Germline V gene sequence: CDR1 MNHEY, CDR2 SVGAGI. V shed 5 bases, J shed 4 bases, and the junction held 5 bases outside the gene matches. In DNA form, the CDR3 reads TGTGCCAGCAGTCGGGGGAGGGCTTACAATGAGCAGTTCTTC. This encodes CASSRGRAYNEQFF.

The chain links TRBV4-1 to TRBJ2-1, with TRBD2 identical over 9 bases. CDR1 is MGHRA, CDR2 YSYEKL, per germline. J was trimmed by 12 bases and V by 0 bases; bases with no gene match: 12. The CDR3 contains 16 residues. This CDR3 is CASSQEGRLADPWQFF. The CDR3 DNA reads as TGCGCCAGCAGCCAAGAGGGGAGACTAGCGGATCCGTGGCAGTTCTTC.

The chain employs TRBV7-6 and TRBJ1-4, with 7 bases aligning to TRBD1. The CDR3 spans 17 residues. Unmatched junction bases numbered 17, after V lost 5 bases and J lost 8 bases. The germline V gene has CDR1 SGHVS and CDR2 FNYEAQ. CDR3 sequence reads: CASSQGGYPTSGEKLFF. The CDR3, as DNA: TGTGCCAGCAGCCAGGGGGGATACCCGACCAGTGGAGAAAAACTGTTTTTT.

For this clone: Within the sample, other DNA sequences also encode this same CDR3. V gene TRBV5-1 combines with J gene TRBJ1-6; tentatively, D is TRBD1 (5 bases). The CDR3 length is 14 residues. Germline V lookup: CDR1 SGHRS, CDR2 YFSETQ. Trimming removed 4 bases at V and 11 bases at J, with 16 bases between. As DNA, the CDR3 is TGCGCCAGCAGCCCCGACAGAGAATATGCACCCCTCCACTTT. The encoded protein is CASSPDREYAPLHF.

The rearrangement joins TRBV5-1 to TRBJ1-1; 7 bases match TRBD1. The CDR3 has 21 residues. V shed 4 bases, J shed 0 bases, and the junction held 24 bases outside the gene matches. CDR1 is SGHRS, CDR2 YFSETQ, per germline. The CDR3 here is CASSPGKPRDSNFPMNTEAFF. In DNA form, the CDR3 reads TGCGCCAGCAGCCCCGGCAAACCTAGGGACAGCAACTTCCCCATGAACACTGAAGCTTTCTTT.

This chain links TRBV10-2 with TRBJ2-5; a weak D match, TRBD1 (6 bases). This CDR3 is built from 14 residues. The germline CDR1 and CDR2 sequences are WSHSY and SAAADI. V was clipped by 9 bases and J by 5 bases, with 19 bases between them. For the CDR3, the DNA is TGCGCCAGTGGCGCCCCCAGGCAGGGGGAGACCCAGTACTTC. Its protein product is CASGAPRQGETQYF.

The chain has TRBV19 and TRBJ1-5; D might be TRBD1 (6 bases). Trimming pared 3 bases from V and 6 bases from J, leaving 12 bases between. The CDR3 is made up of 14 amino acids. Germline V lookup: CDR1 LNHDA, CDR2 SQIVND (reference sequence). In DNA, the CDR3 is TGTGCCAGTAGTATCCGGGGAGGGGGTCAGCCCCAGCATTTT. This sequence encodes CASSIRGGGQPQHF.

V gene TRBV7-9 combines with J gene TRBJ1-4; 8 bases align to TRBD1. The CDR3 covers 17 residues. Germline CDR1 SEHNR, CDR2 FQNEAQ (reference sequence). V was pared by 6 bases and J by 3 bases, with 12 bases of the junction left unmatched. The CDR3 loop reads CASRPSPGGIANEKLFF. In nucleotides, the CDR3 is TGTGCCAGCAGACCCAGCCCAGGGGGCATTGCTAATGAAAAACTGTTTTTT.

This clone was counted a few times. The V gene is TRBV5-4, the J gene TRBJ1-2, with TRBD1 as a possible D gene (5 bases). Germline CDR1 and CDR2: SGHNT and YYREEE (reference sequence). Trimming took 4 bases from V and 7 from J, leaving 23 bases between them. CDR3 length: 16 amino acids. CDR3 region: CASSGYHDSPWGGYTF. The CDR3 DNA reads as TGTGCCAGCAGCGGGTACCATGACAGTCCCTGGGGTGGCTACACCTTC.

The gene calls are TRBV30 and TRBJ1-1; no reliable D call. This CDR3 comprises 11 residues. Germline V gene sequence: CDR1 GTSNPN, CDR2 SVGIG (reference sequence). The germline V and J ends were trimmed by 4 bases and 4 bases, with 7 bases remaining between them. The DNA for the CDR3 is TGTGCCTGGACAGTTGGCACTGAAGCTTTCTTT. Its protein is CAWTVGTEAFF.

This chain connects TRBV5-1 to TRBJ1-2, with 9 positions matching TRBD1. From germline, CDR1 is SGHRS and CDR2 YFSETQ. Trimming took 0 bases from V and 8 from J; bases not matched to a gene: 2. The CDR3 is 13 residues long. The CDR3 nucleotides are TGCGCCAGCAGCTTGGGGACAGGGGTCGGCTACACCTTC. Amino acids: CASSLGTGVGYTF.

The chain couples TRBV7-8 to TRBJ2-3; D may be TRBD2 (6 bases). This CDR3 has 14 amino acids. The germline gives CDR1 SGHVS, CDR2 FQNEAQ. V shed 7 bases and J shed 5 bases, with 16 bases lying between them. CDR3 nucleotides: TGTGCCAGCACGCGTCGGGGGTATGGAGATACGCAGTATTTT. Protein sequence: CASTRRGYGDTQYF.

The chain recombines TRBV6-1 with TRBJ1-2; 8 nucleotides agree with TRBD1. V shed 6 bases and J 5 bases; nucleotides not matched to a gene: 8. CDR3 length equals 14 residues. CDR1 MNHNS and CDR2 SASEGT come from the germline V gene. CDR3 bases: TGTGCCAGCAGAACAGGGGGTTTGAGTTATGGCTACACCTTC. This gives the protein CASRTGGLSYGYTF.

The V call is TRBV7-9, the J call TRBJ1-5, with a possible D match to TRBD1 (6 bases). The CDR3 is made up of 15 amino acids. The germline V gene encodes CDR1 SEHNR and CDR2 FQNEAQ (reference sequence). Trimming removed 3 bases at V and 3 bases at J, with 12 bases between. The CDR3 nucleotides are TGTGCCAGCAGCTTCGGGGGGGCAGCCAATCAGCCCCAGCATTTT. Its protein product is CASSFGGAANQPQHF.

This chain connects TRBV11-3 to TRBJ2-7; tentative D call: TRBD2 (6 bases). The CDR3 has 14 amino acids. Trimming stripped 5 bases from V and 1 base from J, with 12 bases between. Germline CDR1 reads SGHNT; CDR2 reads YENEEA. The CDR3 nucleotides read TGTGCCAGCAGCATGGAGGGTAGGTCCTACGAGCAGTACTTC. Protein product: CASSMEGRSYEQYF.

This rearrangement joins TRBV30 to TRBJ2-7; weak D call: TRBD1 (6 bases). The ends were cut back, 7 bases at V and 3 bases at J, with 16 bases in the middle. Germline CDR1 reads GTSNPN; CDR2 reads SVGIG (reference sequence). The CDR3 is made up of 13 amino acids. The CDR3 sequence: CALDRQGNYEQYF. The CDR3 nucleotides are TGTGCCTTGGATAGGCAGGGGAACTACGAGCAGTACTTC.

This clone was found a few times. J is TRBJ1-4 and V is TRBV10-1; D uncertain. Between the trimmed V and J ends, which lost 4 bases and 8 bases, there was a span of 14 bases. Germline loops: CDR1 WNHNN, CDR2 SYGVQD (reference sequence). The CDR3 contains 14 residues. The CDR3 sequence: CASSGGDYQEKLFF. Here the CDR3 DNA reads TGCGCCAGCAGTGGGGGAGACTACCAGGAAAAACTGTTTTTT.

The chain has TRBV29-1 and TRBJ1-2, with 7 bases that match TRBD1. V trimming: 7 bases; J trimming: 7 bases; junction bases outside the gene matches: 21. Germline assignment: CDR1 SQVTM and CDR2 ANQGSEA. The length of the CDR3 is 16 residues. The CDR3 DNA sequence: TGCAGCGCGCAAGTTGGAGAGGGGGCGCTTAGGGGTGGCTACACCTTC. It specifies CSAQVGEGALRGGYTF.

The rearrangement joins TRBV19 to TRBJ1-3, with 8 nucleotides matching TRBD1. The CDR3 runs to 14 residues. The V gene end was trimmed by 8 bases and the J gene end by 2 bases; junction bases not matched to a gene: 5. The germline V gene encodes CDR1 LNHDA and CDR2 SQIVND (reference sequence). The DNA of the CDR3 is TGTGCCAGTCGAACGACAGGGGCTGGAAACACCATATATTTT. Translating it yields CASRTTGAGNTIYF.

This sequence joins TRBV7-9 and TRBJ1-2, with D possibly being TRBD1 (5 bases). Trimming pared 3 bases from V and 8 bases from J, leaving 10 bases between. The CDR3 extends over 12 amino acids. From germline, CDR1 is SEHNR and CDR2 FQNEAQ (reference sequence). CDR3 residues: CASSFRDYGYTF. In DNA, the CDR3 is TGTGCCAGCAGCTTCAGGGATTACGGCTACACCTTC. Drawing the rest from reference TRBV7-9 and TRBJ1-2, the complete variable domain is DTGVSQNPRHKITKRGQNVTFRCDPISEHNRLYWYRQTLGQGPEFLTYFQNEAQLEKSRLLSDRFSAERPKGSFSTLEIQRTEQGDSAMYLCASSFRDYGYTFGSGTRLTVV.

The V and J genes are TRBV7-2 and TRBJ1-5, with TRBD1 as a possible D gene (5 bases). V dropped 1 base and J dropped 3 bases, with 10 bases sitting between them. Germline assignment: CDR1 SGHTA and CDR2 FQGNSA. The CDR3 has 15 residues. This CDR3 reads CASSLVSGANQPQHF. The CDR3 coding sequence is TGTGCCAGCAGCTTAGTGAGCGGGGCCAATCAGCCCCAGCATTTT.

This clone occurred once. The DNA of the CDR3 is TGTGCCAGCAGCTTGGAGCCTTCTGGGGCCAACGTCCTGACTTTC. Translation: CASSLEPSGANVLTF. The chain links TRBV11-2 to TRBJ2-6; D remains unclear. The CDR3 length is 15 residues. CDR1 is SGHAT, CDR2 FQNNGV, per germline. Trimming removed 3 bases at V and 1 base at J, with 7 bases between.

The chain is built from TRBV30 and TRBJ1-5; TRBD1 matches 7 bases. Germline V gene sequence: CDR1 GTSNPN, CDR2 SVGIG (reference sequence). This CDR3 comprises 13 residues. After removal of 1 base from V and 4 bases from J, the junction contained 1 base not matched to a gene. The CDR3 sequence is CAWSGGQNQPQHF. Written as DNA, the CDR3 is TGTGCCTGGAGTGGGGGACAGAATCAGCCCCAGCATTTT. The entire variable domain, with the rest obtained from reference TRBV30 and TRBJ1-5, is as follows: SQTIHQWPATLVQPVGSPLSLECTVEGTSNPNLYWYRQAAGRGLQLLFYSVGIGQISSEVPQNLSASRPQDRQFILSSKKLLLSDSGFYLCAWSGGQNQPQHFGDGTRLSIL.

This clone was counted between two and nine times. In DNA, the CDR3 is TGCGCCAGCAGCTCAGAACTAGCGGCACACTACGAGCAGTACTTC. Translated, it gives CASSSELAAHYEQYF. The V and J genes are TRBV5-1 and TRBJ2-7, with 8 bases matching TRBD2. This CDR3 contains 15 residues. V dropped 3 bases and J dropped 3; count of bases not matched to a gene: 8. Germline V gene sequence: CDR1 SGHRS, CDR2 YFSETQ.

The chain has TRBV7-3 and TRBJ1-2; tentative D call: TRBD1 (5 bases). Germline CDR1 SGHTA, CDR2 FQGTGA. CDR3 length: 15 residues. Trimming cost V 5 bases and J 3 bases, with 16 bases left between them. The CDR3 region has the DNA TGTGCCAGCAGCCCAATGGGGGGGTTATACTATGGCTACACCTTC. Its translation is CASSPMGGLYYGYTF. Variable domain in full (rest from reference TRBV7-3 and TRBJ1-2): GAGVSQTPSNKVTEKGKYVELRCDPISGHTALYWYRQSLGQGPEFLIYFQGTGAADDSGLPNDRFFAVRPEGSVSTLKIQRTERGDSAVYLCASSPMGGLYYGYTFGSGTRLTVV.

V is TRBV25-1 and J is TRBJ2-7, with 8 bases fitting TRBD1. V was pared by 6 bases and J by 5 bases, with 9 bases of the junction left unmatched. Germline lookup yields CDR1 MGHDK and CDR2 SYGVNS. The CDR3 contains 14 residues. The CDR3 is CASRGVGQGHEQYF. CDR3 in DNA: TGTGCCAGCAGGGGGGTTGGACAGGGCCACGAGCAGTACTTC.